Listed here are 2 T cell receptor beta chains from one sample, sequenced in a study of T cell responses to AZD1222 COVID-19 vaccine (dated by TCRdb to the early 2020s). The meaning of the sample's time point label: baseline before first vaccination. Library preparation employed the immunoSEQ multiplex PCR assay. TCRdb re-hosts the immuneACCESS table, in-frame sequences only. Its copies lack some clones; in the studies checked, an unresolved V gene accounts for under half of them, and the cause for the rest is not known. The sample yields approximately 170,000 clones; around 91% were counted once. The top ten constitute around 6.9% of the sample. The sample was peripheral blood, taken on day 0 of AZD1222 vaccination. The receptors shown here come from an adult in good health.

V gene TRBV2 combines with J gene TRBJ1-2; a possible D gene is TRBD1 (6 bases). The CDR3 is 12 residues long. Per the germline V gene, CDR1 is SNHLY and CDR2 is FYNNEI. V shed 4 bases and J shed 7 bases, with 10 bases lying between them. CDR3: CASSGGQIGYTF. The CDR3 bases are TGTGCCAGCAGTGGGGGGCAAATTGGCTACACCTTC.

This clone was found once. The CDR3 DNA is TGTGCCACCAGCAGAGAGACAGGGGCATATGGCTACACCTTC. This encodes CATSRETGAYGYTF. V is TRBV15 and J is TRBJ1-2, with 8 bases aligning to TRBD1. Germline CDR1 and CDR2: LNHNV and YYDKDF (reference sequence). The CDR3 has 14 amino acids. J was trimmed by 5 bases and V by 0 bases; bases with no gene match: 2.